This TCR beta chain stems from a study of identifying expanded T cells in peripheral blood. TCRdb's copy holds only in-frame clones and misses some; the assay was immunoSEQ multiplex PCR. This sample has about 97,000 clones; approximately 88% occur once, and the top ten carry about 18%. V gave up 6 bases and J gave up 4 bases; unmatched junction bases: 8. The CDR3 loop spans 14 amino acids. Germline loops: CDR1 MNHEY, CDR2 SVGAGI. This chain links TRBV6-5 with TRBJ2-5, with TRBD2 matching 7 bases. Sequenced: blood. The source of this sequence is a person aged 18 to 70 in good health. The CDR3 nucleotides are TGTGCCAGCAGCCGACTAGCCTCGGGAGAGACCCAGTACTTC. Translating gives CASSRLASGETQYF.